Shown below are 24 T cell receptor beta chains from a single sample sequenced in a study of glioma-infiltrating T cells after dendritic cell vaccination. Assay: immunoSEQ multiplex PCR; the TCRdb copy retains only in-frame clones and omits some. The sample gives 60,000 to 70,000 clones, roughly 80% of which show up once; approximately 8.5% is in the top ten. The source material was blood, sampled before dendritic cell vaccination. The receptors derive from a human donor with glioblastoma.

This clone was counted a single time. The rearrangement uses TRBV25-1 and TRBJ1-2; 7 bases are shared with TRBD1. Trimming took 5 bases from V and 4 from J; bases not matched to a gene: 7. The CDR3 runs 14 residues. From germline, CDR1 is MGHDK and CDR2 SYGVNS. The CDR3 DNA reads as TGTGCCAGCAGTATCAGGGGGAGTTCCTATGGCTACACCTTC. Its protein is CASSIRGSSYGYTF.

The V and J genes are TRBV5-1 and TRBJ2-2, with D maybe TRBD2 (5 bases). V dropped 3 bases and J dropped 5 bases, with 17 bases sitting between them. In germline, CDR1 is SGHRS, CDR2 YFSETQ. This CDR3 spans 16 amino acids. DNA for the CDR3: TGCGCCAGCAGCTCTGGTGCCGGGCTAGCAACCGGGGAGCTGTTTTTT. This translates into CASSSGAGLATGELFF.

The chain is built from TRBV25-1 and TRBJ2-4, with D tentatively TRBD1 (7 bases). Germline values: CDR1 MGHDK, CDR2 SYGVNS. Trimming removed 6 bases at V and 6 bases at J, with 9 bases between. The CDR3 length is 12 residues. The CDR3 nucleotides read TGTGCCAGCAGCCAGGGGGGAAACATTCAGTACTTC. This gives the protein CASSQGGNIQYF.

This clone was counted only a few times. The V and J genes are TRBV14 and TRBJ2-3, with D hard to call. Germline-derived CDR1 and CDR2 are SGHDN and FVKESK. The ends were cut back, 4 bases at V and 9 bases at J, with 20 bases in the middle. The length of the CDR3 is 15 residues. The CDR3 nucleotides read TGTGCCAGCAGCCGAGATCCCAGCCCCACCGGGACGCAGTATTTT. Translating gives CASSRDPSPTGTQYF.

The table lists this clone with a count of one. The chain joins TRBV4-1 to TRBJ1-4; D gene uncertain. The CDR3 is 16 amino acids. CDR1 is MGHRA and CDR2 is YSYEKL in the germline V gene. V was cut by 0 bases and J by 8 bases, with 16 bases left in between. CDR3 nucleotides: TGCGCCAGCAGCCAAGAAGCCGCCGTGGGCCGAGAAAAACTGTTTTTT. Protein product: CASSQEAAVGREKLFF.

This chain links TRBV5-1 with TRBJ2-3; 10 bases agree with TRBD2. The J segment lost 2 bases and the V segment lost 5 bases, leaving 8 bases of the junction unmatched. Germline V gene lookup returns CDR1 SGHRS and CDR2 YFSETQ. The CDR3 is 16 amino acids. The CDR3 protein is CASRLSGGASTDTQYF. DNA for the CDR3: TGCGCCAGCAGACTCAGCGGGGGGGCCTCCACAGATACGCAGTATTTT.

Many counts were recorded for this clone. The rearrangement uses TRBV5-4 and TRBJ1-4; no clear D. Germline CDR1 and CDR2: SGHNT and YYREEE (reference sequence). CDR3 size: 13 residues. Trimming stripped 4 bases from V and 8 bases from J, with 12 bases between. The CDR3 is CASSERGEEKLFF. CDR3 sequence (DNA): TGTGCCAGCAGCGAGCGGGGTGAGGAAAAACTGTTTTTT.

The chain is built from TRBV7-2 and TRBJ1-1; no definite D call. V shed 4 bases and J shed 1 base, with 4 bases lying between them. From germline, CDR1 is SGHTA and CDR2 FQGNSA. This CDR3 has 12 amino acids. The chain's CDR3 is CASSSPNTEAFF. CDR3 bases: TGTGCCAGCAGCTCTCCGAACACTGAAGCTTTCTTT.

V gene TRBV2 combines with J gene TRBJ1-1, with D unclear. In germline, CDR1 is SNHLY, CDR2 FYNNEI. Trimming stripped 8 bases from V and 4 bases from J, with 8 bases between. The CDR3 extends over 11 amino acids. The CDR3 DNA is TGTGCCAGCCTGAGGTCCACTGAAGCTTTCTTT. This gives the protein CASLRSTEAFF.

V usage is TRBV5-6 and J usage is TRBJ2-4; tentatively, D is TRBD2 (5 bases). Germline V gene lookup returns CDR1 SGHDT and CDR2 YYEEEE. The CDR3 spans 11 residues. V dropped 3 bases and J dropped 13 bases, with 11 bases sitting between them. The CDR3 spells CASSSDGVQYF. The CDR3 coding sequence is TGTGCCAGCAGCTCAGACGGGGTGCAGTACTTC.

This clone was seen a single time. This chain connects TRBV2 to TRBJ2-3; 7 nucleotides align to TRBD1. CDR1 and CDR2 (germline): SNHLY, FYNNEI. After removal of 6 bases from V and 3 bases from J, the junction contained 9 bases not matched to a gene. The CDR3 loop spans 15 amino acids. CDR3 protein: CASSPRDRETDTQYF. As DNA, the CDR3 is TGTGCCAGCAGCCCCCGAGACAGGGAGACAGATACGCAGTATTTT.

This clone was found a few times. The J gene is TRBJ1-2, the V gene TRBV11-1; maybe TRBD1 (6 bases). Germline lookup yields CDR1 SGHAT and CDR2 FQDESV (reference sequence). V gave up 1 base and J gave up 7 bases, with 7 bases separating them. CDR3 size: 12 residues. CDR3 coding DNA: TGTGCCAGCAGCTTAGACAGGGCTGGCTACACCTTC. It codes for CASSLDRAGYTF.

The J gene is TRBJ1-1, the V gene TRBV15; TRBD1 is a possible D gene (6 bases). CDR1 is LNHNV and CDR2 is YYDKDF in the germline V gene (reference sequence). V was cut by 5 bases and J by 0 bases, with 22 bases left in between. The CDR3 runs to 18 residues. This CDR3 is CATSAEGGGLGVNTEAFF. DNA of the CDR3: TGTGCCACCAGCGCCGAGGGGGGGGGCCTTGGAGTGAACACTGAAGCTTTCTTT.

This clone was counted a single time. The V gene is TRBV14, the J gene TRBJ2-6; a weak D match, TRBD1 (5 bases). V dropped 0 bases and J dropped 2 bases, with 20 bases sitting between them. The CDR3 contains 20 residues. Germline lookup yields CDR1 SGHDN and CDR2 FVKESK. The CDR3 is CASSQDSGRALRPGANVLTF. The CDR3 DNA reads as TGTGCCAGCAGCCAAGATTCGGGCAGGGCTCTAAGGCCTGGGGCCAACGTCCTGACTTTC.

V gene TRBV14 combines with J gene TRBJ2-7, with a possible D match to TRBD2 (7 bases). The CDR3 has 15 residues. V was shortened by 6 bases and J by 5 bases, with 20 bases between the two germline ends. Germline V lookup: CDR1 SGHDN, CDR2 FVKESK. CDR3 region: CASSRLGGGGNEQYF. CDR3 nucleotides: TGTGCCAGCAGTCGATTGGGCGGGGGCGGTAACGAGCAGTACTTC.

The rearrangement joins TRBV6-5 to TRBJ1-1; 12 bases are shared with TRBD1. V was clipped by 2 bases and J by 3 bases; unmatched bases: 4. CDR1 is MNHEY and CDR2 is SVGAGI in the germline V gene. This CDR3 region has 16 residues. CDR3 sequence (DNA): TGTGCCAGCAGTTACCAAGGGACAGGGGGCCACACTGAAGCTTTCTTT. Translated: CASSYQGTGGHTEAFF.

This clone was seen a few times. This chain links TRBV10-2 with TRBJ1-4; D remains ambiguous. Germline CDR1 and CDR2: WSHSY and SAAADI. The ends were cut back, 7 bases at V and 0 bases at J, with 9 bases in the middle. There are 14 residues in the CDR3. The chain's CDR3 is CASTLSSTNEKLFF. CDR3 in DNA: TGCGCCAGCACCCTTTCTTCAACTAATGAAAAACTGTTTTTT.

Worth noting for this clone: This CDR3 is also generated by other DNA sequences in the sample. The V call is TRBV19, the J call TRBJ1-3; the D gene is possibly TRBD1 (6 bases). Trimming removed 8 bases from V and 4 bases from J, with 12 bases in between. CDR1 LNHDA and CDR2 SQIVND come from the germline V gene (reference sequence). The length of the CDR3 is 13 residues. The CDR3 nucleotides read TGTGCCAGTGGGCAGGGGTCCGGAAACACCATATATTTT. Amino acids: CASGQGSGNTIYF. Combining the CDR3 with reference TRBV19 and TRBJ1-3 gives the whole variable domain DGGITQSPKYLFRKEGQNVTLSCEQNLNHDAMYWYRQDPGQGLRLIYYSQIVNDFQKGDIAEGYSVSREKKESFPLTVTSAQKNPTAFYLCASGQGSGNTIYFGEGSWLTVV.

V gene TRBV21-1 combines with J gene TRBJ1-5; the listed D gene, TRBD1, was not tested against the DNA. TRBV21-1 is classified as a pseudogene. The CDR3 is 17 amino acids. In nucleotides, the CDR3 is TGTGCCAGCAGCAAAACAGGGGATCACAGACAGGATCAGCCCCAGCATTTT. Protein sequence: CASSKTGDHRQDQPQHF.

The chain employs TRBV9 and TRBJ2-1; 8 bases line up with TRBD2. Germline V gene lookup returns CDR1 SGDLS and CDR2 YYNGEE. The V and J ends lost 1 base and 4 bases, in that order; junction bases with no gene match: 4. The CDR3 runs 15 residues. Written as DNA, the CDR3 is TGTGCCAGCAGCGTAAGCGGGGGCGAATACAATGAGCAGTTCTTC. This translates into CASSVSGGEYNEQFF.

J is TRBJ1-6 and V is TRBV19; D uncertain. Trimming stripped 3 bases from V and 6 bases from J, with 9 bases between. This CDR3 is built from 14 residues. Germline lookup yields CDR1 LNHDA and CDR2 SQIVND (reference sequence). CDR3 residues: CASSMLYGNSPLHF. For the CDR3, the DNA is TGTGCCAGTAGTATGCTATACGGTAATTCACCCCTCCACTTT.

The gene calls are TRBV13 and TRBJ1-1; weak D call: TRBD1 (5 bases). Trimming cost V 5 bases and J 6 bases, with 19 bases left between them. The CDR3 contains 15 residues. CDR1 and CDR2 (germline): PRHDT, FYEKMQ (reference sequence). This chain's CDR3 is CASSISGWSSPEAFF. CDR3 coding DNA: TGTGCCAGCAGCATATCAGGGTGGAGTAGCCCTGAAGCTTTCTTT.

The rearrangement links TRBV7-9 to TRBJ2-7; TRBD2 matches 11 bases. Germline assignment: CDR1 SEHNR and CDR2 FQNEAQ (reference sequence). CDR3 length: 14 amino acids. The ends lost 4 bases at V and 5 bases at J; junction bases unmatched: 4. CDR3 nucleotide sequence: TGTGCCAGCAGCTCTAGCGGGGGGAGGAACGAGCAGTACTTC. This sequence encodes CASSSSGGRNEQYF.

The V and J genes are TRBV2 and TRBJ1-2; 7 bases fit TRBD1. The trim removed 4 bases at V and 7 bases at J, leaving 6 bases unmatched. CDR3 size: 13 residues. CDR1 is SNHLY, CDR2 FYNNEI, per germline. CDR3 residues: CASSVQGGCGYTF. CDR3 DNA sequence: TGTGCCAGCAGTGTCCAAGGGGGCTGTGGCTACACCTTC.